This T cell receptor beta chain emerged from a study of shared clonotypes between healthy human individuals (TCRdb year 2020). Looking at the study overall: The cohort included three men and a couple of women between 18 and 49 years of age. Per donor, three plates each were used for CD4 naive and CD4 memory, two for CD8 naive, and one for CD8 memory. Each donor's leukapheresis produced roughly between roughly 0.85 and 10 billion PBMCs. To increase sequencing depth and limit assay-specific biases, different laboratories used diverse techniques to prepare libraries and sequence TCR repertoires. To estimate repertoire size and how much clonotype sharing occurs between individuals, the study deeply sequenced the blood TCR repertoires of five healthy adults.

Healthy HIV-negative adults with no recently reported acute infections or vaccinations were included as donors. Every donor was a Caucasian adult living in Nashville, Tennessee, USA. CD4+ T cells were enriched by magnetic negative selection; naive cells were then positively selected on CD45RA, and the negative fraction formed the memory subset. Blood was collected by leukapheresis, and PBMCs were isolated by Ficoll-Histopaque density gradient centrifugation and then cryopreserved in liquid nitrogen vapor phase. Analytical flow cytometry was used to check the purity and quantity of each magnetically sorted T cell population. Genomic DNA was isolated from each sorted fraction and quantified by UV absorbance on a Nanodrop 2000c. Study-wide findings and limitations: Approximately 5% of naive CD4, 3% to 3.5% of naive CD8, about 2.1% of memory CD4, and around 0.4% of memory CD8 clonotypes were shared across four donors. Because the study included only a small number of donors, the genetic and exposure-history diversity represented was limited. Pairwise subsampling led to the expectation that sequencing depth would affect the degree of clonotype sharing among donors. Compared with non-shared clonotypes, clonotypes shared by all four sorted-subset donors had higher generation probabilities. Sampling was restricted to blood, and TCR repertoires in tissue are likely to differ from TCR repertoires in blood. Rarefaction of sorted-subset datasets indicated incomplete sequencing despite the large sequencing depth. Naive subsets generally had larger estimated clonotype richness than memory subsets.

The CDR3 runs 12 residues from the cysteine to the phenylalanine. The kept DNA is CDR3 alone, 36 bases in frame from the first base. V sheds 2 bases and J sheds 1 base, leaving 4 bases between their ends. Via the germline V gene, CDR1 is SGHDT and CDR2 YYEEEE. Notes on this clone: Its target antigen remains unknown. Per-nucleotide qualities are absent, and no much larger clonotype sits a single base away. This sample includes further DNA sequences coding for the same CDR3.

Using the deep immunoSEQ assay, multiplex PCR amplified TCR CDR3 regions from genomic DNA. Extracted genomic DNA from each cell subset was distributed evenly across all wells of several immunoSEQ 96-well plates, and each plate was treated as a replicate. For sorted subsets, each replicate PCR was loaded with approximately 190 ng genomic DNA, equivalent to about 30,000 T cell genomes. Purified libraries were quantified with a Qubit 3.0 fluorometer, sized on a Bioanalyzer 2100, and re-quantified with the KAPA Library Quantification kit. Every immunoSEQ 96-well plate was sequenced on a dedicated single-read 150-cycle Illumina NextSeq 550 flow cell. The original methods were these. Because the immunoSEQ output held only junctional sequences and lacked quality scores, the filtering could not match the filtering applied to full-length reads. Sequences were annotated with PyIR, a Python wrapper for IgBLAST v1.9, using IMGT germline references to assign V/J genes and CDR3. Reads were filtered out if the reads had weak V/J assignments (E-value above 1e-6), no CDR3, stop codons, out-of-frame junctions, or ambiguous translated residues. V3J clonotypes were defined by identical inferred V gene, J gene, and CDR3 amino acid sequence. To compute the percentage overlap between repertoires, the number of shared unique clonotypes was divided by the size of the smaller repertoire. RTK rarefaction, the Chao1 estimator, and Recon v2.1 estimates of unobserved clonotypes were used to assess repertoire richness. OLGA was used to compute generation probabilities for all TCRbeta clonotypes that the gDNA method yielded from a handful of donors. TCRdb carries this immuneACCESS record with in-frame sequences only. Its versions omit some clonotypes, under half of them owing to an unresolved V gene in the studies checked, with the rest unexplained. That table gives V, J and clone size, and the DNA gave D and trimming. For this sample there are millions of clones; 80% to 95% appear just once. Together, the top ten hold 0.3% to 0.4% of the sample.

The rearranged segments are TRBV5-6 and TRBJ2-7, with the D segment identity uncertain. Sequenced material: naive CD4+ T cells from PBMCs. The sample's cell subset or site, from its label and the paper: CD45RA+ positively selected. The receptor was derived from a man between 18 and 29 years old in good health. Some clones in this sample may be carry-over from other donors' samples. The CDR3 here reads CASSLKSYEQYF. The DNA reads TGTGCCAGCAGCTTAAAGTCCTACGAGCAGTACTTC.